The sample holds one count of the clone carrying this TCR beta chain. What it recognizes is unknown. These data are taken from a study of OX40 agonist ivuxolimab in advanced cancers. Study-wide background: One hepatocellular carcinoma and two cutaneous melanoma patients partially responded. Study observations and caveats: On average, CD8+ T cells had more expanded clones than CD4+.

The method was immunoSEQ multiplex PCR; TCRdb's version includes in-frame clones alone and lacks a portion of them. The table records about 160,000 clones, around 94% of them present only once. The CDR3 has 11 amino acids. Trimming stripped 2 bases from V and 2 bases from J, with 0 bases between. CDR1 is LGHNA, CDR2 YSLEER, per germline. V and J are TRBV4-3 and TRBJ1-2; no definite D call. The sequenced sample was CD4+ or CD8+ T cells sorted from blood, obtained in a trial of the OX40 agonist ivuxolimab. The clonotype was recovered from an adult with an advanced solid tumor such as melanoma, head and neck, liver or kidney cancer. The CDR3 sequence: CASSQNYGYTF. The CDR3 coding sequence is TGCGCCAGCAGCCAAAACTATGGCTACACCTTC.